This TCR beta chain originates from a study of blood T cell repertoires in COVID-19. Across the study: COVID-19 samples, acute and convalescent, were from the United States, Italy and Spain. PBMCs, B-cell-depleted T cells, or T cells were the source of the cDNA or gDNA that made up the material.

This clone came up many times. Germline lookup yields CDR1 SGHRS and CDR2 YFSETQ. Germline trimming cut 4 bases from V and 4 bases from J; bases unmatched to any gene: 6. This CDR3 has 15 residues. Under the authors' procedure: Nucleated cell counts were estimated from reference gene primer amplification. Profiled with immunoSEQ multiplex PCR; TCRdb holds only in-frame clones, not every one. That table furnishes V, J and clone size, whereas the DNA furnished D and trimming. The data hold 45,000 to 60,000 clones, with under 85% observed a single time. The clonotype comes from a woman aged 60 to 75 with acute or convalescent COVID-19. This rearrangement joins TRBV5-1 to TRBJ2-1, with TRBD1 identical over 9 bases. The specimen sequenced was peripheral blood. The CDR3 DNA follows: TGCGCCAGCAGCCACGGGACAGGGATTTACAATGAGCAGTTCTTC. Protein product: CASSHGTGIYNEQFF.